These T cell receptor beta chains were read from a single sample in a study of blood T cell repertoires in COVID-19. Data came from immunoSEQ multiplex PCR; TCRdb stores just in-frame clones and leaves some out. This table has 350,000 or so clones, 89% appearing once. The sequenced sample was peripheral blood. Receptor source: a woman in her fifties or sixties with COVID-19, enrolled during active disease. The CDR3 runs from the conserved cysteine through the conserved F or W. D genes are given only for firm matches. Clone size is shown for a subset of rows, as once, few, many or a class of expanded clone.

cdr3_length: 16; d_call: TRBD1; j_call: TRBJ2-3; v_call: TRBV19; clone_size: -; cdr3_aa: CASSSQGAGDTDTQYF; cdr3_nt: TGTGCCAGTAGTAGCCAGGGGGCCGGAGACACAGATACGCAGTATTTT
cdr3_length: 12; d_call: -; j_call: TRBJ2-3; v_call: TRBV30; clone_size: -; cdr3_aa: CAWSVGGSTQYF; cdr3_nt: TGTGCCTGGAGTGTGGGGGGATCCACGCAGTATTTT
cdr3_length: 14; d_call: -; j_call: TRBJ1-2; v_call: TRBV29-1; clone_size: -; cdr3_aa: CSGGGAGIRDGYTF; cdr3_nt: TGCAGCGGGGGAGGGGCAGGGATTAGGGATGGCTACACCTTC
cdr3_length: 13; d_call: -; j_call: TRBJ1-1; v_call: TRBV2; clone_size: -; cdr3_aa: CASSNRDGTEAFF; cdr3_nt: TGTGCCAGCAGTAACAGGGATGGCACTGAAGCTTTCTTT
cdr3_length: 15; d_call: -; j_call: TRBJ2-5; v_call: TRBV3-1/TRBV3-2; clone_size: -; cdr3_aa: CASSQERAVRETQYF; cdr3_nt: TGTGCCAGCAGCCAAGAGAGGGCCGTAAGAGAGACCCAGTACTTC
cdr3_length: 13; d_call: -; j_call: TRBJ1-5; v_call: TRBV6-6; clone_size: -; cdr3_aa: CASRSYSNQPQHF; cdr3_nt: TGTGCCAGCAGGTCCTATAGCAATCAGCCCCAGCATTTT
cdr3_length: 13; d_call: -; j_call: TRBJ1-1; v_call: TRBV5-1; clone_size: -; cdr3_aa: CASSPAGNTEAFF; cdr3_nt: TGCGCCAGCAGCCCCGCAGGGAACACTGAAGCTTTCTTT
cdr3_length: 12; d_call: -; j_call: TRBJ1-5; v_call: TRBV20-1; clone_size: -; cdr3_aa: CSASTGAQPQHF; cdr3_nt: TGCAGTGCTAGTACAGGAGCGCAGCCCCAGCATTTT
cdr3_length: 15; d_call: -; j_call: TRBJ1-5; v_call: TRBV7-2; clone_size: -; cdr3_aa: CASSLGAGGGQPQHF; cdr3_nt: TGTGCCAGCAGCTTAGGCGCAGGCGGAGGTCAGCCCCAGCATTTT
cdr3_length: 14; d_call: -; j_call: TRBJ2-3; v_call: TRBV24-1; clone_size: -; cdr3_aa: CATSGTPSTDTQYF; cdr3_nt: TGTGCCACCAGTGGGACACCAAGCACAGATACGCAGTATTTT
cdr3_length: 14; d_call: TRBD1; j_call: TRBJ2-5; v_call: TRBV6-5; clone_size: -; cdr3_aa: CASRDRGRLQTQYF; cdr3_nt: TGTGCCAGCAGGGACAGGGGGCGCTTGCAGACCCAGTACTTC
cdr3_length: 17; d_call: -; j_call: TRBJ1-6; v_call: TRBV19; clone_size: -; cdr3_aa: CASSAPGWVTEGSPLHF; cdr3_nt: TGTGCCAGTAGTGCCCCGGGTTGGGTGACGGAAGGTTCACCCCTCCACTTT
cdr3_length: 12; d_call: -; j_call: TRBJ2-2; v_call: TRBV6-5; clone_size: -; cdr3_aa: CASLRNTGELFF; cdr3_nt: TGTGCCAGCCTGCGGAACACCGGGGAGCTGTTTTTT
cdr3_length: 13; d_call: -; j_call: TRBJ2-1; v_call: TRBV12-3/TRBV12-4; clone_size: once; cdr3_aa: CASSTTGINEQFF; cdr3_nt: TGTGCCAGCAGTACAACAGGAATAAATGAGCAGTTCTTC
cdr3_length: 13; d_call: -; j_call: TRBJ1-6; v_call: TRBV6-4; clone_size: -; cdr3_aa: CASARVVNSPLHF; cdr3_nt: TGTGCCAGCGCCCGGGTAGTAAATTCACCCCTCCACTTT
cdr3_length: 17; d_call: TRBD1; j_call: TRBJ1-4; v_call: TRBV19; clone_size: once; cdr3_aa: CASSTETKGATNEKLFF; cdr3_nt: TGTGCCAGTAGTACCGAAACGAAGGGGGCGACTAATGAAAAACTGTTTTTT
cdr3_length: 15; d_call: -; j_call: TRBJ2-2; v_call: TRBV19; clone_size: -; cdr3_aa: CATTVSAGNTGELFF; cdr3_nt: TGTGCCACCACAGTTTCCGCGGGGAACACCGGGGAGCTGTTTTTT
cdr3_length: 17; d_call: TRBD1; j_call: TRBJ1-4; v_call: TRBV5-1; clone_size: -; cdr3_aa: CASSFRDRGSEREKLFF; cdr3_nt: TGCGCCAGCAGCTTTCGGGACAGGGGGAGTGAAAGAGAAAAACTGTTTTTT
cdr3_length: 15; d_call: TRBD1; j_call: TRBJ1-2; v_call: TRBV6-1; clone_size: -; cdr3_aa: CASSDRGQVVYGYTF; cdr3_nt: TGTGCCAGCAGTGATCGGGGACAGGTAGTTTATGGCTACACCTTC
cdr3_length: 15; d_call: TRBD1; j_call: TRBJ2-7; v_call: TRBV19; clone_size: -; cdr3_aa: CASSLDRGISYEQYF; cdr3_nt: TGTGCCAGTAGTCTGGACAGGGGCATCTCCTACGAGCAGTACTTC
cdr3_length: 15; d_call: -; j_call: TRBJ1-5; v_call: TRBV7-9; clone_size: -; cdr3_aa: CASSLGPGSNQPQHF; cdr3_nt: TGTGCCAGCAGCTTAGGGCCAGGCAGCAATCAGCCCCAGCATTTT
cdr3_length: 16; d_call: TRBD1; j_call: TRBJ1-5; v_call: TRBV2; clone_size: -; cdr3_aa: CASSEGTGLFNQPQHF; cdr3_nt: TGTGCCAGCAGTGAGGGGACAGGGCTATTCAATCAGCCCCAGCATTTT
cdr3_length: 14; d_call: TRBD1; j_call: TRBJ2-1; v_call: TRBV2; clone_size: once; cdr3_aa: CASSGQGAVYEQFF; cdr3_nt: TGTGCCAGCAGCGGACAGGGGGCGGTGTATGAGCAGTTCTTC
cdr3_length: 17; d_call: TRBD2; j_call: TRBJ2-1; v_call: TRBV7-2; clone_size: once; cdr3_aa: CASSLWGLAGGVNEQFF; cdr3_nt: TGTGCCAGCAGCTTATGGGGCTTGGCGGGGGGTGTCAATGAGCAGTTCTTC
cdr3_length: 16; d_call: TRBD2; j_call: TRBJ2-3; v_call: TRBV24-1; clone_size: -; cdr3_aa: CATSVPGAGGPDTQYF; cdr3_nt: TGTGCCACCAGTGTCCCCGGGGCGGGGGGACCAGATACGCAGTATTTT
cdr3_length: 16; d_call: TRBD1; j_call: TRBJ2-5; v_call: TRBV5-1; clone_size: once; cdr3_aa: CASSPGDRWDQETQYF; cdr3_nt: TGCGCCAGCAGCCCAGGGGACAGGTGGGACCAAGAGACCCAGTACTTC
cdr3_length: 17; d_call: -; j_call: TRBJ1-6; v_call: TRBV12-5; clone_size: -; cdr3_aa: CASGLVLGVSSNSPLHF; cdr3_nt: TGTGCTAGTGGTTTGGTTCTAGGGGTCTCTAGTAATTCACCCCTCCACTTT
cdr3_length: 12; d_call: -; j_call: TRBJ1-2; v_call: TRBV12-3/TRBV12-4; clone_size: -; cdr3_aa: CASSQGNGGYTF; cdr3_nt: TGTGCCAGCAGTCAGGGAAATGGCGGCTACACCTTC
cdr3_length: 13; d_call: -; j_call: TRBJ1-5; v_call: TRBV7-9; clone_size: -; cdr3_aa: CASSLTVGQPQHF; cdr3_nt: TGTGCCAGCAGCTTAACAGTCGGTCAGCCCCAGCATTTT
cdr3_length: 14; d_call: -; j_call: TRBJ1-1; v_call: TRBV27; clone_size: few; cdr3_aa: CASRLDRGNTEAFF; cdr3_nt: TGTGCCAGCAGGCTGGACAGAGGTAACACTGAAGCTTTCTTT
cdr3_length: 15; d_call: -; j_call: TRBJ1-2; v_call: TRBV6-1; clone_size: -; cdr3_aa: CASSDPTGANYGYTF; cdr3_nt: TGTGCCAGCAGTGATCCTACAGGAGCCAACTATGGCTACACCTTC
cdr3_length: 15; d_call: -; j_call: TRBJ2-7; v_call: TRBV24-1; clone_size: -; cdr3_aa: CANKQTTESSYEQYF; cdr3_nt: TGTGCCAATAAACAGACGACAGAGAGCTCCTACGAGCAGTACTTC
cdr3_length: 16; d_call: TRBD2; j_call: TRBJ2-2; v_call: TRBV7-8; clone_size: -; cdr3_aa: CASSLGGGSGTGELFF; cdr3_nt: TGTGCCAGCAGCTTAGGCGGGGGGAGCGGCACCGGGGAGCTGTTTTTT
cdr3_length: 12; d_call: -; j_call: TRBJ1-1; v_call: TRBV2; clone_size: -; cdr3_aa: CASRAGFTEAFF; cdr3_nt: TGTGCCAGCAGGGCAGGATTCACTGAAGCTTTCTTT
cdr3_length: 15; d_call: -; j_call: TRBJ1-1; v_call: TRBV5-1; clone_size: -; cdr3_aa: CASSLEGAMNTEAFF; cdr3_nt: TGCGCCAGCAGCTTGGAAGGGGCCATGAACACTGAAGCTTTCTTT
cdr3_length: 16; d_call: -; j_call: TRBJ1-5; v_call: TRBV5-6; clone_size: -; cdr3_aa: CASSFMSGYSNQPQHF; cdr3_nt: TGTGCCAGCAGCTTCATGTCAGGGTATAGCAATCAGCCCCAGCATTTT